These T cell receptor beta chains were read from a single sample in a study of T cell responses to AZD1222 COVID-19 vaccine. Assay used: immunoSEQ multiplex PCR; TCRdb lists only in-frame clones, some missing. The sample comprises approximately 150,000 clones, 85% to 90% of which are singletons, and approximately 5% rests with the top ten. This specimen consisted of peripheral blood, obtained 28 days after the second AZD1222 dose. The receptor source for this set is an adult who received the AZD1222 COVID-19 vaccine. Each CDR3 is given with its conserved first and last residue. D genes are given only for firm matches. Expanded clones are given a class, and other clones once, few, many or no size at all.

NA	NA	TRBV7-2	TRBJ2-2	CASSLFGTGATGELFF	TGTGCCAGCAGCTTATTTGGGACGGGGGCGACCGGGGAGCTGTTTTTT
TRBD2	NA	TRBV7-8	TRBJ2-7	CASSFPTETSGSSYEQYF	TGTGCCAGCAGCTTCCCTACGGAGACTAGCGGTTCCTCCTACGAGCAGTACTTC
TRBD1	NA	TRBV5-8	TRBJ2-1	CASSLDVTGESYNEQFF	TGTGCCAGCAGCTTGGACGTTACAGGGGAGTCCTACAATGAGCAGTTCTTC
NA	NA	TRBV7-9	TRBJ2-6	CATGRGPSGANVLTF	TGTGCCACCGGACGTGGGCCGTCTGGGGCCAACGTCCTGACTTTC
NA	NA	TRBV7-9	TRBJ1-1	CASRLYTEAFF	TGTGCCAGCAGACTATATACTGAAGCTTTCTTT
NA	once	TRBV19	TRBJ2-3	CASSMLGENTDTQYF	TGTGCCAGTAGTATGCTCGGGGAGAACACAGATACGCAGTATTTT
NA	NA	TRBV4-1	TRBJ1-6	CASSQGPQAALNSPLHF	TGCGCCAGCAGCCAGGGACCCCAGGCGGCTCTCAATTCACCCCTCCACTTT
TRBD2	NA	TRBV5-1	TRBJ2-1	CASSLSGLAGFYHYNEQFF	TGCGCCAGCAGCTTGTCGGGACTAGCGGGATTCTACCACTACAATGAGCAGTTCTTC
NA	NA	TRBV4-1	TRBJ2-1	CASSHEGRSYNEQFF	TGCGCCAGCAGCCACGAGGGCAGGAGCTACAATGAGCAGTTCTTC
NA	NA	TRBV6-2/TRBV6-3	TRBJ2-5	CASSPWGTQYF	TGTGCCAGCAGTCCGTGGGGGACCCAGTACTTC